This T cell receptor (beta chain) is from a study of T cell responses to AZD1222 COVID-19 vaccine (dated by TCRdb to the early 2020s). For context, the study as a whole: AZD1222 recipients given second doses at about 4 weeks or at about 12 weeks were pooled, since spike-specific TCR depth and breadth were not found to differ between the two schedules. Trial participants were enrolled by age into subgroups of 18-55, 56-69 and 70-plus years, and about 150, 27 and 61 TCR-sequenced participants, respectively, were included in these subgroups. A total of approximately 240 trial participants underwent TCR sequencing, of whom about 210 had received two doses of AZD1222 and 26 had received two doses of the MenACWY control vaccine.

The CDR3 regions of human TCRbeta chains were subjected to immunosequencing. As for the authors' bioinformatics: Repertoire TCRs were matched against a reference library of SARS-CoV-2-specific TCRs generated with the MIRA antigen-specificity platform. Breadth meant the fraction of unique TCRs that were SARS-CoV-2-associated, whereas depth meant the fraction of total T cells that were SARS-CoV-2-associated. Using the MIRA data, every spike-specific TCR was mapped to the spike region that the TCR reacted to and assigned to either a CD4 or a CD8 class. Log10-transformed breadth and depth values were compared by one-way ANOVA with Sidak's multiple comparisons tests. This is the immuneACCESS table as TCRdb keeps it, with only in-frame sequences that have V and J called. A part of the clones is gone; compared with another copy, unresolved V genes explain less than half, and the rest is unexplained. Clone size and V and J calls were adopted from that table, with D and trimming inferred from the DNA. The sample includes fewer than 90,000 clones, with roughly 88% observed a single time. About 11% of the sample lies in the top ten.

As concerns this clone: The antigen it binds to is not known. Nothing much larger sits one base from this clone, and base qualities are not available.

Reading from cysteine to phenylalanine, the CDR3 counts 13 amino acids. Only the CDR3 region is kept as DNA, spanning 39 bases read in frame from base 1. CDR1 and CDR2 are drawn from the germline V gene: SQVTM, ANQGSEA. At the junction V is shortened by 3 bases and J by 4 bases, with 12 bases in between. Taken with the paper, the label for time point translates to: baseline before first vaccination. Vaccinee samples were obtained from the UK trials COV001 and COV002, which included a single-blind randomized controlled phase 2/3 trial of AZD1222 (ChAdOx1 nCoV-19) in healthy adults. For TCRbeta chain sequencing, PBMC samples from trial participants were taken at day 0 and at day 28 after the second dose. The research as a whole found: The 56-69-year group was small, and its depth increase did not reach significance, likely because of low power. Because no day 14 peak-response samples were available, repertoires were characterized only after the peak T cell response. Reportedly, close to half of the unique spike-specific TCRs recognized epitopes lying outside the regions that are mutated in the B.1.351 and B.1.1.7 variants. After two AZD1222 doses, spike-specific TCR breadth and depth were significantly higher than at day 0 and than in MenACWY recipients. Participants were mostly white British, with more females than males. The authors suggested clonal diversity may have been underestimated. CD4 TCRs associated with the vaccine covered the entire spike protein, and the dominant responses were in regions 160-218 and 743-854. Conclusions about previously exposed vaccinees were limited because only five to seven AZD1222 recipients were SARS-CoV-2 seropositive at baseline.

The TCR originated in an adult in good health. This receptor chain uses TRBV29-1 and TRBJ1-2, and the D gene may be TRBD1, 6 bases matching. The sequencing here drew on peripheral blood, taken on day 0 of AZD1222 vaccination. The encoded CDR3 is CSVDDRNFYGYTF. DNA sequence: TGCAGCGTTGATGACAGGAACTTCTATGGCTACACCTTC.